The text below deals with one T cell receptor (beta chain). Method: immunoSEQ multiplex PCR; TCRdb's copy keeps in-frame clones and lacks some. The sample has 85,000 to 130,000 clones, roughly 92% seen once. This entry comes from a study of blood T cell repertoires in COVID-19. On the study more broadly: T cells, B-cell-depleted T cells, or PBMCs supplied cDNA or gDNA.

The CDR3 runs to 14 residues. The V and J ends lost 1 base and 0 bases respectively, with 6 bases between them. Germline V CDR1 and CDR2: LNHNV, YYDKDF (reference sequence). The specimen sequenced was peripheral blood. The chain uses TRBV15 and TRBJ1-1, with D unclear. The receptor comes from a man aged 55 to 69 with acute or convalescent COVID-19. This CDR3 is CATSRVQMNTEAFF. In DNA, the CDR3 is TGTGCCACCAGCAGAGTACAGATGAACACTGAAGCTTTCTTT.